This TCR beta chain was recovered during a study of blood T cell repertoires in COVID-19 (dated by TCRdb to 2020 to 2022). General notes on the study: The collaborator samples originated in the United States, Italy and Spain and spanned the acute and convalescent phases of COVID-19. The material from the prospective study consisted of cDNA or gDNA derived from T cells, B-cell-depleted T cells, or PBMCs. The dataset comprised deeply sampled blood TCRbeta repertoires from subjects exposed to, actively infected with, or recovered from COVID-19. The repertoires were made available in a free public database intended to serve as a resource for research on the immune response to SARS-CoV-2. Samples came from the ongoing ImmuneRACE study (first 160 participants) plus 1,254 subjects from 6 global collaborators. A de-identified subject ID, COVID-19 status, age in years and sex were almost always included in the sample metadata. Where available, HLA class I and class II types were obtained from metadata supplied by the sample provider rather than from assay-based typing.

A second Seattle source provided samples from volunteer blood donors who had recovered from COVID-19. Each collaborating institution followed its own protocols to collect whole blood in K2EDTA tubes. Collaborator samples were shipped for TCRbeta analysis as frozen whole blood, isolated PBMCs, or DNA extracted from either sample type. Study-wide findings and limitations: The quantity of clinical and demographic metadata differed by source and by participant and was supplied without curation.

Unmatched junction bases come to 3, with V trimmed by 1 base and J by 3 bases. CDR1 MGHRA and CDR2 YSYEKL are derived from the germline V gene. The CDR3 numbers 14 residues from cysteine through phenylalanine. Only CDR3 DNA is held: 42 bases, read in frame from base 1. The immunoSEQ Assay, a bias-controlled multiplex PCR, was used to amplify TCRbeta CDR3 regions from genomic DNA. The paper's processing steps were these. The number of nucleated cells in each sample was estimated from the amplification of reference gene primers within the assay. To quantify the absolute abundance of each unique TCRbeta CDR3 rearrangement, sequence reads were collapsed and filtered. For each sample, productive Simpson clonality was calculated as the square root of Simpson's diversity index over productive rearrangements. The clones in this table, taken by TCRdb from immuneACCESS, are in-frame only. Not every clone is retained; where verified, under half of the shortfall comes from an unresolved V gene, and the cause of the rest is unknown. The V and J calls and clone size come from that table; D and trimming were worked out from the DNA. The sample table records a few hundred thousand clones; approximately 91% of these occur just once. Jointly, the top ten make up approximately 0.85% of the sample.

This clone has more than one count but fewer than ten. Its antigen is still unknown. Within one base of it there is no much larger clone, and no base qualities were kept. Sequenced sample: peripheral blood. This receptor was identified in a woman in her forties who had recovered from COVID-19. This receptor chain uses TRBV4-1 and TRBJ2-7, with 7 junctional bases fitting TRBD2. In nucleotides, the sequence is TGCGCCAGCAGCCAAGCCTGGGGGGGCTACGAGCAGTACTTC. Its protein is CASSQAWGGYEQYF.